This T cell receptor (beta chain) was sequenced for a study of OX40 agonist ivuxolimab in advanced cancers. Libraries were prepared by immunoSEQ multiplex PCR; TCRdb keeps only in-frame clonotypes and omits some of them. The repertoire consists of approximately 7,200 clones, with over 60% occurring once and the leading ten covering 25%. The CDR3 spans 13 residues. CDR1 is SGHTA, CDR2 FQGNSA, per germline. The ends were cut back, 2 bases at V and 5 bases at J, with 9 bases in the middle. Within the sample, this clone is medium-sized (0.01 to 0.1%). The sequence was collected from an adult with an advanced solid tumor such as melanoma, head and neck, liver or kidney cancer. Sample: CD4+ or CD8+ T cells sorted from blood, taken in a trial of the OX40 agonist ivuxolimab. V gene TRBV7-2 combines with J gene TRBJ2-5; no clear D. The CDR3 here is CASSLSKAETQYF. In nucleotides, the CDR3 is TGTGCCAGCAGCTTAAGTAAGGCGGAGACCCAGTACTTC.